The 3 T cell receptor beta chains given below trace back to one sample, sequenced in a study of cytomegalovirus exposure and HLA in healthy donors. The PCR contained 60 Vbeta and 13 Jbeta primers. The method was immunoSEQ multiplex PCR; TCRdb's version includes in-frame clones alone and lacks a portion of them. The sample lists around 140,000 clones, 75% to 85% occurring once. Sequenced input: PBMCs. Source of these receptors: a man in his fifties in good health and CMV-seronegative.

This clone was seen a single time. The chain uses TRBV7-9 and TRBJ2-7; 15 nucleotides agree with TRBD2. Per germline, CDR1 SEHNR and CDR2 FQNEAQ (reference sequence). The CDR3 is 14 residues long. J lost 5 bases, V lost 6 bases, and 2 bases had no gene match. The CDR3 DNA sequence: TGTGCCAGCAGTCGGACTAGCGGGAGGGACGAGCAGTACTTC. It translates to CASSRTSGRDEQYF.

The J gene is TRBJ2-7, the V gene TRBV7-8; 7 bases align to TRBD1. The CDR3 runs 15 residues. V shed 5 bases, J shed 6 bases, and the junction held 13 bases outside the gene matches. CDR1 and CDR2 from the germline V gene are SGHVS and FQNEAQ. The CDR3 protein is CASSPWGQQRSEQYF. CDR3 in DNA: TGTGCCAGCAGCCCCTGGGGACAGCAACGGAGCGAGCAGTACTTC.

The chain uses TRBV5-4 and TRBJ2-3; 10 nucleotides align to TRBD2. Germline trimming cut 0 bases from V and 3 bases from J; bases unmatched to any gene: 10. Germline CDR1 reads SGHNT; CDR2 reads YYREEE (reference sequence). The CDR3 has 18 amino acids. CDR3 coding DNA: TGTGCCAGCAGCTTGGACCGGGCTAGCGGGAGTATGACAGATACGCAGTATTTT. It yields the protein CASSLDRASGSMTDTQYF. Using reference TRBV5-4 and TRBJ2-3 for the parts outside the CDR3, the full variable domain is ETGVTQSPTHLIKTRGQQVTLRCSSQSGHNTVSWYQQALGQGPQFIFQYYREEENGRGNFPPRFSGLQFPNYSSELNVNALELDDSALYLCASSLDRASGSMTDTQYFGPGTRLTVL.